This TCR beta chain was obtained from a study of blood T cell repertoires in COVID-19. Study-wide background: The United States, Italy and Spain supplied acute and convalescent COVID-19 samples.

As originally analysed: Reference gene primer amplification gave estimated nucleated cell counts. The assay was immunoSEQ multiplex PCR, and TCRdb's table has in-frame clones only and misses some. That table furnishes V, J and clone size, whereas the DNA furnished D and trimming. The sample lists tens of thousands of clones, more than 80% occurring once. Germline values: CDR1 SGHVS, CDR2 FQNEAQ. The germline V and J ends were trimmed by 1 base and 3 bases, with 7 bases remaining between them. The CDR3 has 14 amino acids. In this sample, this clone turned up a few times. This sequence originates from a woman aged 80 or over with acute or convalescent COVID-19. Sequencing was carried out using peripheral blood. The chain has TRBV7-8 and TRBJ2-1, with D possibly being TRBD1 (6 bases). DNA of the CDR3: TGTGCCAGCAGCTTAGGGACAGACTACAATGAGCAGTTCTTC. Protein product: CASSLGTDYNEQFF.